The entry that follows covers one T cell receptor (beta chain) sequence. TCRdb keeps only in-frame clones here, not all; method: immunoSEQ multiplex PCR. The sample records approximately 350,000 clones, around 87% being singletons. The data are from a study of blood T cell repertoires in COVID-19. As for the study in general: From T cells, B-cell-depleted T cells, or PBMCs came the material, which was cDNA or gDNA.

V lost 5 bases, J lost 2 bases, and 5 bases lay in between. Germline V gives CDR1 SEHNR, CDR2 FQNEAQ (reference sequence). CDR3 length: 12 residues. V gene TRBV7-9 combines with J gene TRBJ2-3; D not certain. The specimen was PBMCs or T cells enriched from blood (not recorded which). The receptor's source is a young man who had recovered from COVID-19. The CDR3 reads CASSPHTDTQYF. CDR3 bases: TGTGCCAGCAGCCCACACACAGATACGCAGTATTTT.